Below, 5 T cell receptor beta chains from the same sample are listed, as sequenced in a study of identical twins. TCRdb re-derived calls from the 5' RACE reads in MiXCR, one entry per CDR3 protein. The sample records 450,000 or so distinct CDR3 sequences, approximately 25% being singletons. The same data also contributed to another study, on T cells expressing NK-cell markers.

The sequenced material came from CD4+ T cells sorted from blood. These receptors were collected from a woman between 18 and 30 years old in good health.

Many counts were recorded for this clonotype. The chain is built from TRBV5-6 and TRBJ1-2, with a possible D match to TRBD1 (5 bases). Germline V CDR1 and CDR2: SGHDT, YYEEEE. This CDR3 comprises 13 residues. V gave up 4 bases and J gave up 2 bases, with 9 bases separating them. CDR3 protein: CASSRGRNYGYTF. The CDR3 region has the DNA TGTGCCAGCAGCCGGGGACGGAACTATGGCTACACCTTC.

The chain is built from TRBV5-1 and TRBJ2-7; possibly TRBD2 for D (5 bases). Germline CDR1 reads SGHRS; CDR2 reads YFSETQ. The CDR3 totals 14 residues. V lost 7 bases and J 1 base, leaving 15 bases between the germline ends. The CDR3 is CASGTLGSSYEQYF. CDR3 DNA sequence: TGCGCCAGCGGCACTTTAGGGAGTTCCTACGAGCAGTACTTC.

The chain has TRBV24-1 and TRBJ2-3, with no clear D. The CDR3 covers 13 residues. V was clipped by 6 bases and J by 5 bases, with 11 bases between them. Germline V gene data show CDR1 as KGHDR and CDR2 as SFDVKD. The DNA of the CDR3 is TGTGCCACCAGTAAGGGTGCGTTAGATACGCAGTATTTT. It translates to CATSKGALDTQYF.

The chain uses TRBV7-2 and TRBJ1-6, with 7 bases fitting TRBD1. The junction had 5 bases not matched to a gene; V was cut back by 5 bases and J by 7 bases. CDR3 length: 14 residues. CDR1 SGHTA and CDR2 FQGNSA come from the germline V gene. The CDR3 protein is CASSTGQQNSPLHF. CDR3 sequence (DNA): TGTGCCAGCAGCACGGGACAGCAAAATTCACCCCTCCACTTT.

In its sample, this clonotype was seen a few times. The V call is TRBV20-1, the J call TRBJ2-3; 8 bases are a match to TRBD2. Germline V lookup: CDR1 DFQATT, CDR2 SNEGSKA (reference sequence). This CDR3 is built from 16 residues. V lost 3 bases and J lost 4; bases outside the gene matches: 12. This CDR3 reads CSASPRLAGGADTQYF. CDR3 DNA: TGCAGTGCTAGTCCTAGGCTCGCGGGAGGCGCAGATACGCAGTATTTT.